This T cell receptor beta chain was identified in a study of blood T cell repertoires in COVID-19. Study-level background: The United States, Italy and Spain supplied acute and convalescent COVID-19 samples. In each case, the material was cDNA or gDNA derived from T cells, B-cell-depleted T cells, or PBMCs.

Per the original methods: Estimated nucleated cell counts came from reference gene primer amplification. The method was immunoSEQ multiplex PCR; TCRdb's version includes in-frame clones alone and lacks a portion of them. V and J calls and clone size come straight from that table; D and trimming were deduced from the DNA. This sample has fewer than 15,000 clones, with roughly 78% found just once. This CDR3 is built from 14 residues. Germline CDR1 and CDR2: SGHAT and FQNNGV. V was pared by 4 bases and J by 3 bases, with 2 bases of the junction left unmatched. The specimen sequenced was peripheral blood. V gene TRBV11-2 combines with J gene TRBJ2-1; 8 bases align to TRBD2. The TCR sequence derives from a human donor in a cohort sampled during active COVID-19. The CDR3 bases are TGTGCCAGCAGCTCCGGGACTAGCTACAATGAGCAGTTCTTC. Its protein product is CASSSGTSYNEQFF.